This entry lists 28 T cell receptor beta chains sequenced from one sample in a study of siplizumab effects on memory and regulatory T cells. Method: immunoSEQ multiplex PCR; TCRdb's copy keeps in-frame clones and lacks some. The repertoire consists of 70,000 to 100,000 clones, with approximately 94% occurring once and the leading ten covering over 5.5%. The sequenced material came from CD8+ T cells sorted from blood. The origin of the receptors is a human donor in good health.

The chain combines TRBV7-6 with TRBJ1-5; D not certain. Germline values: CDR1 SGHVS, CDR2 FNYEAQ. This CDR3 has 18 residues. V gave up 1 base and J gave up 0 bases, with 16 bases separating them. DNA for the CDR3: TGTGCCAGCAGCTTAGGATGGCCAGGCGAAAATAGCAATCAGCCCCAGCATTTT. Translating it yields CASSLGWPGENSNQPQHF.

This chain connects TRBV27 to TRBJ1-4; D remains unclear. The CDR3 extends over 15 amino acids. Germline CDR1 is MNHEY and CDR2 is SMNVEV (reference sequence). Trimming left V 3 bases short and J 5 bases short, with 13 bases between. The CDR3: CASSFYRAVNEKLFF. The CDR3 region has the DNA TGTGCCAGCAGTTTTTACCGGGCCGTCAATGAAAAACTGTTTTTT.

The CDR3 DNA is TGTGCCAGCAGCCAAGATGGAACCTACAATGAGCAGTTCTTC. This sequence encodes CASSQDGTYNEQFF. The chain links TRBV14 to TRBJ2-1; D ambiguous. Germline CDR1 SGHDN, CDR2 FVKESK. The CDR3 runs to 14 residues. Trimming removed 0 bases from V and 2 bases from J, with 5 bases in between. The full variable domain, its missing parts supplied by reference TRBV14 and TRBJ2-1, is EAGVTQFPSHSVIEKGQTVTLRCDPISGHDNLYWYRRVMGKEIKFLLHFVKESKQDESGMPNNRFLAERTGGTYSTLKVQPAELEDSGVYFCASSQDGTYNEQFFGPGTRLTVL.

The chain employs TRBV15 and TRBJ2-1; 11 bases line up with TRBD2. CDR1 and CDR2 (germline): LNHNV, YYDKDF (reference sequence). V lost 6 bases and J lost 5; bases outside the gene matches: 3. The CDR3 has 14 amino acids. CDR3 sequence (DNA): TGTGCCACCAGAGGGACTAGCGGCCACAATGAGCAGTTCTTC. This codes for CATRGTSGHNEQFF.

The chain links TRBV4-1 to TRBJ1-3; D might be TRBD1 (6 bases). The CDR3 length is 17 residues. Trimming shortened V by 1 base and J by 0 bases, and 13 bases separated the two germline ends. CDR1 MGHRA and CDR2 YSYEKL come from the germline V gene. The CDR3 protein is CASSQVWGLNSGNTIYF. The CDR3 bases are TGCGCCAGCAGCCAAGTGTGGGGGCTGAACTCTGGAAACACCATATATTTT.

This rearrangement joins TRBV29-1 to TRBJ1-2, with 10 nucleotides matching TRBD1. This CDR3 is built from 13 residues. Unmatched junction bases numbered 8, after V lost 6 bases and J lost 7 bases. Per germline, CDR1 SQVTM and CDR2 ANQGSEA. The CDR3 reads CSVPTGGLGGYTF. The CDR3 DNA is TGCAGCGTGCCGACAGGGGGCTTGGGTGGCTACACCTTC.

The genes are TRBV18 and TRBJ1-1; TRBD1 is a possible D gene (5 bases). V was trimmed by 0 bases and J by 7 bases, leaving 15 bases between them. Germline CDR1 is KGHSH and CDR2 is LQKENI. The CDR3 runs to 15 residues. DNA of the CDR3: TGTGCCAGCTCACCACCGTGGTGGGAGGGGAGTGAAGCTTTCTTT. Its translation is CASSPPWWEGSEAFF.

The chain links TRBV5-4 to TRBJ2-1, with a possible D match to TRBD2 (6 bases). Trimming removed 2 bases at V and 6 bases at J, with 15 bases between. The germline V gene encodes CDR1 SGHNT and CDR2 YYREEE (reference sequence). This CDR3 has 15 residues. CDR3 in amino acids: CASSFGRSGGNEQFF. The CDR3 DNA reads TGTGCCAGCAGCTTTGGGAGGTCCGGGGGCAATGAGCAGTTCTTC.

The chain uses TRBV6-5 and TRBJ2-7; no clear D gene. The CDR3 consists of 13 residues. The germline V and J ends were trimmed by 2 bases and 2 bases, with 7 bases remaining between them. Germline CDR1 MNHEY, CDR2 SVGAGI. CDR3 region: CASSYAPAYEQYF. In DNA form, the CDR3 reads TGTGCCAGCAGTTACGCCCCAGCCTACGAGCAGTACTTC.

This chain links TRBV4-1 with TRBJ2-7, with unresolved D. This CDR3 comprises 11 residues. Germline V gene data show CDR1 as MGHRA and CDR2 as YSYEKL. Trimming shortened V by 7 bases and J by 5 bases, and 9 bases separated the two germline ends. CDR3 nucleotide sequence: TGCGCCAGCAACCACAACAACGAGCAGTACTTC. Its translation is CASNHNNEQYF.

The V and J genes are TRBV6-1 and TRBJ2-2, with TRBD1 identical over 8 bases. The CDR3 extends over 14 amino acids. Per the germline V gene, CDR1 is MNHNS and CDR2 is SASEGT. With 6 bases clipped from V and 3 bases from J, the junction kept 3 bases outside the gene matches. The CDR3 is CASRGDRHTGELFF. The DNA for the CDR3 is TGTGCCAGCAGAGGGGACAGGCACACCGGGGAGCTGTTTTTT.

This clone was seen once. The chain combines TRBV7-9 with TRBJ2-1; D uncertain. CDR1 and CDR2 (germline): SEHNR, FQNEAQ (reference sequence). CDR3 length equals 17 residues. Trimming left V 8 bases short and J 0 bases short, with 20 bases between. This chain's CDR3 is CASVNPPGTSSYNEQFF. In DNA, the CDR3 is TGTGCCAGCGTAAACCCCCCGGGTACGAGCTCCTACAATGAGCAGTTCTTC.

The rearrangement uses TRBV4-1 and TRBJ2-1, with TRBD1 matching 9 bases. The CDR3 is 16 amino acids. Per germline, CDR1 MGHRA and CDR2 YSYEKL. Trimming at V came to 2 bases and at J to 10 bases, leaving 12 bases not matched to a gene. Written as DNA, the CDR3 is TGCGCCAGCAGCCAACCCCACGGGACAGGGACAAGGGAGCAGTTCTTC. Encoded protein: CASSQPHGTGTREQFF.

This clone showed up just once. The chain couples TRBV30 to TRBJ2-1; 13 nucleotides line up with TRBD2. The CDR3 loop spans 14 amino acids. Trimming cost V 7 bases and J 8 bases; bases outside gene matches: 8. The germline V gene has CDR1 GTSNPN and CDR2 SVGIG (reference sequence). The CDR3 spells CASTGLAGDYEQFF. In DNA form, the CDR3 reads TGTGCCTCGACAGGACTAGCGGGAGACTATGAGCAGTTCTTC.

The gene calls are TRBV29-1 and TRBJ2-7; 8 nucleotides match TRBD2. The germline V gene encodes CDR1 SQVTM and CDR2 ANQGSEA. The CDR3 is 13 residues long. The ends lost 5 bases at V and 3 bases at J; junction bases unmatched: 6. In DNA form, the CDR3 reads TGCAGCGTTACAGCGGGAGCACGCTACGAGCAGTACTTC. Amino acid sequence: CSVTAGARYEQYF.

The chain has TRBV5-4 and TRBJ2-1, with TRBD2 identical over 11 bases. CDR1 and CDR2 from the germline V gene are SGHNT and YYREEE (reference sequence). V shed 4 bases and J 3 bases; nucleotides not matched to a gene: 6. CDR3 size: 16 residues. Written as DNA, the CDR3 is TGTGCCAGCAGCCCCCTAGCGGGGGGATTCTACAATGAGCAGTTCTTC. Translated, it gives CASSPLAGGFYNEQFF.

The rearrangement links TRBV5-1 to TRBJ2-1; 10 positions match TRBD2. The V gene end was trimmed by 0 bases and the J gene end by 4 bases; junction bases not matched to a gene: 7. The CDR3 runs 17 residues. Germline loops: CDR1 SGHRS, CDR2 YFSETQ. In DNA form, the CDR3 reads TGCGCCAGCAGCTTGGAGGCTAGCGGGAGTGCGTACAATGAGCAGTTCTTC. Translation gives CASSLEASGSAYNEQFF. The entire variable domain, with the rest obtained from reference TRBV5-1 and TRBJ2-1, is as follows: KAGVTQTPRYLIKTRGQQVTLSCSPISGHRSVSWYQQTPGQGLQFLFEYFSETQRNKGNFPGRFSGRQFSNSRSEMNVSTLELGDSALYLCASSLEASGSAYNEQFFGPGTRLTVL.

The table lists this clone with a few counts. A much larger clone is a single base away; this may be a read error. Within the sample, other DNA sequences also encode this same CDR3. V and J are TRBV7-9 and TRBJ2-6, with D unresolved. CDR1 and CDR2 (germline): SEHNR, FQNEAQ (reference sequence). The CDR3 length is 14 residues. Trimming shortened V by 3 bases and J by 2 bases, and 5 bases separated the two germline ends. The DNA of the CDR3 is TGTGCCAGCAGCTTGGGGACTGGGGCCAACGTCCTGACTTTC. Protein sequence: CASSLGTGANVLTF.

This rearrangement joins TRBV19 to TRBJ1-5, with D possibly being TRBD1 (6 bases). Germline V lookup: CDR1 LNHDA, CDR2 SQIVND (reference sequence). The CDR3 contains 14 residues. Trimming shortened V by 9 bases and J by 2 bases, and 14 bases separated the two germline ends. CDR3 coding DNA: TGTGCCAGCGCGTGGGAGGGGGGCAATCAGCCCCAGCATTTT. Its protein product is CASAWEGGNQPQHF.

V gene TRBV13 combines with J gene TRBJ2-1; 11 positions match TRBD2. In germline, CDR1 is PRHDT, CDR2 FYEKMQ (reference sequence). The CDR3 is 13 amino acids. J was trimmed by 4 bases and V by 11 bases; bases with no gene match: 4. CDR3 sequence reads: CAFGTSGYNEQFF. CDR3 bases: TGTGCCTTCGGGACTAGCGGTTACAATGAGCAGTTCTTC. The variable domain in full, with the rest retrieved from reference TRBV13 and TRBJ2-1, is AAGVIQSPRHLIKEKRETATLKCYPIPRHDTVYWYQQGPGQDPQFLISFYEKMQSDKGSIPDRFSAQQFSDYHSELNMSSLELGDSALYFCAFGTSGYNEQFFGPGTRLTVL.

J is TRBJ2-1 and V is TRBV7-9; 7 nucleotides match TRBD1. V was clipped by 5 bases and J by 4 bases; unmatched bases: 8. The CDR3 is 15 residues long. The V gene's germline CDR1 is SEHNR and CDR2 FQNEAQ (reference sequence). The CDR3 here is CASSPREGAYNEQFF. Here the CDR3 DNA reads TGTGCCAGCAGCCCCCGAGAGGGGGCGTACAATGAGCAGTTCTTC.

The V gene is TRBV7-6, the J gene TRBJ1-1; TRBD1 matches 7 bases. The CDR3 extends over 15 amino acids. With 2 bases clipped from V and 4 bases from J, the junction kept 7 bases outside the gene matches. Germline assignment: CDR1 SGHVS and CDR2 FNYEAQ. This chain's CDR3 is CASSLSTGRSTEAFF. Here the CDR3 DNA reads TGTGCCAGCAGCTTATCGACAGGGAGGTCCACTGAAGCTTTCTTT.

V is TRBV7-9 and J is TRBJ2-5; D is possibly TRBD1 (5 bases). The CDR3 covers 16 residues. Between the trimmed V and J ends, which lost 5 bases and 0 bases, there was a span of 16 bases. Germline CDR1 reads SEHNR; CDR2 reads FQNEAQ (reference sequence). The CDR3 nucleotides read TGTGCCAGCAGCCCGATGGGTGGGGCGGACCAAGAGACCCAGTACTTC. This translates into CASSPMGGADQETQYF.

This clone was picked up one time. The gene calls are TRBV30 and TRBJ2-2, with D perhaps matching TRBD1 (6 bases). The CDR3 has 16 amino acids. Germline V CDR1 and CDR2: GTSNPN, SVGIG (reference sequence). V was clipped by 3 bases and J by 5 bases, with 19 bases between them. CDR3 bases: TGTGCCTGGAGGGAATATCTGGACAGTATAACCGGGGAGCTGTTTTTT. Amino acid sequence: CAWREYLDSITGELFF.

By frequency in the sample, this clone is medium-sized (0.01 to 0.1%). The chain couples TRBV27 to TRBJ1-2, with D uncertain. The ends were cut back, 2 bases at V and 8 bases at J, with 3 bases in the middle. The CDR3 length is 10 residues. Per the germline V gene, CDR1 is MNHEY and CDR2 is SMNVEV (reference sequence). The CDR3, as DNA: TGTGCCAGCAGTTTAGGGGGCTACACCTTC. It is translated as CASSLGGYTF.

The chain couples TRBV15 to TRBJ1-3; D is ambiguous. Germline loops: CDR1 LNHNV, CDR2 YYDKDF (reference sequence). V lost 0 bases, J lost 2 bases, and 8 bases lay in between. This CDR3 spans 15 amino acids. CDR3 in amino acids: CATSRDRSAGNTIYF. CDR3 DNA sequence: TGTGCCACCAGCAGAGATAGGTCAGCTGGAAACACCATATATTTT.

This clone was detected only once. V and J are TRBV27 and TRBJ2-5, with 9 positions matching TRBD2. Germline V gives CDR1 MNHEY, CDR2 SMNVEV (reference sequence). The V segment lost 2 bases and the J segment 6 bases; nucleotides outside the gene matches: 10. CDR3 length: 16 residues. CDR3: CASSLISGGPLQTQYF. For the CDR3, the DNA is TGTGCCAGCAGTTTAATAAGCGGGGGGCCTCTCCAGACCCAGTACTTC.

This chain connects TRBV7-6 to TRBJ2-2; 8 nucleotides match TRBD2. Unmatched junction bases numbered 8, after V lost 4 bases and J lost 7 bases. Germline lookup yields CDR1 SGHVS and CDR2 FNYEAQ. The CDR3 has 15 amino acids. Here the CDR3 reads CASSSPGLEDGELFF. The CDR3 DNA reads as TGTGCCAGCAGCTCCCCGGGACTAGAAGACGGGGAGCTGTTTTTT.